A single sample is the source of the 2 T cell receptor beta chains below, sequenced in a study of cytomegalovirus exposure and HLA in healthy donors. Method: immunoSEQ multiplex PCR; TCRdb's copy keeps in-frame clones and lacks some. The data hold over 150,000 clones, with 75% to 90% observed a single time. The sample was PBMCs. Source of these receptors: a young man in good health and CMV-seropositive.

The V gene is TRBV7-9, the J gene TRBJ2-3; possible D gene TRBD2, 5 bases. Germline V CDR1 and CDR2: SEHNR, FQNEAQ (reference sequence). V lost 1 base and J 0 bases, leaving 17 bases between the germline ends. The CDR3 sequence is 18 residues long. The CDR3 DNA follows: TGTGCCAGCAGCTTAGGCTCGGAGGTGGGCGGCAGCACAGATACGCAGTATTTT. The encoded protein is CASSLGSEVGGSTDTQYF.

The gene calls are TRBV30 and TRBJ1-2; TRBD1 might be the D (6 bases). The CDR3 is made up of 15 amino acids. Trimming removed 1 base from V and 0 bases from J, with 12 bases in between. Germline CDR1 and CDR2: GTSNPN and SVGIG (reference sequence). The CDR3 DNA reads TGTGCCTGGAGTGCTACAGGGCTAGCTAACTATGGCTACACCTTC. Translation: CAWSATGLANYGYTF.